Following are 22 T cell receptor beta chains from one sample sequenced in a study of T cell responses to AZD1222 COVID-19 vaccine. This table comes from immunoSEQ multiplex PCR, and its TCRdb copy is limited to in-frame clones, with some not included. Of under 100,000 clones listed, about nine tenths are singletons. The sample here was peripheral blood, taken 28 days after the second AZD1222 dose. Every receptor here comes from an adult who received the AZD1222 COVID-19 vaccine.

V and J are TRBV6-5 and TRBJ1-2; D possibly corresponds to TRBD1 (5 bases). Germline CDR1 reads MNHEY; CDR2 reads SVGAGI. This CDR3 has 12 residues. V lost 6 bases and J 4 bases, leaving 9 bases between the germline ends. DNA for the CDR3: TGTGCCAGCAGCGACAGAATCTATGGCTACACCTTC. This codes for CASSDRIYGYTF.

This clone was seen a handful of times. For the CDR3, the DNA is TGTGCCAGCAGCCGGGACAGGGGACAGCCCCAGCATTTT. Its translation is CASSRDRGQPQHF. The chain joins TRBV7-8 to TRBJ1-5; the match to TRBD1 covers 10 bases. V lost 5 bases and J lost 7; bases outside the gene matches: 2. This CDR3 contains 13 residues. Germline CDR1 is SGHVS and CDR2 is FQNEAQ.

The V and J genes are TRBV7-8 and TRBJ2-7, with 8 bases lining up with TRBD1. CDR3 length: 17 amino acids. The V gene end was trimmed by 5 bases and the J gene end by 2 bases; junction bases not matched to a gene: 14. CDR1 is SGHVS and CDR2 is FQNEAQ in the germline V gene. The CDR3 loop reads CASSPLTHQGATYEQYF. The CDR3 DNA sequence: TGTGCCAGCAGCCCCCTTACCCACCAGGGGGCAACCTACGAGCAGTACTTC.

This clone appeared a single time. The CDR3 nucleotides are TGTGCCACCAGGGGGGGAGCTAGCCACAAAAAGAGGCAAGAGACCCAGTACTTC. Translating gives CATRGGASHKKRQETQYF. V and J are TRBV24-1 and TRBJ2-5, with D possibly being TRBD2 (6 bases). CDR3 length: 18 residues. Between the trimmed V and J ends, which lost 7 bases and 2 bases, there was a span of 25 bases. Germline V gene data show CDR1 as KGHDR and CDR2 as SFDVKD.

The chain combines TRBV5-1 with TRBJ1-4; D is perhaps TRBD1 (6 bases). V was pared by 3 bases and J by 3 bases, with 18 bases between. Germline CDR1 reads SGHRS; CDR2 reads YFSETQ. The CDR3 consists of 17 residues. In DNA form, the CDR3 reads TGCGCCAGCAGCTGGGGGCCGTCGGACAGAGCTAATGAAAAACTGTTTTTT. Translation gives CASSWGPSDRANEKLFF. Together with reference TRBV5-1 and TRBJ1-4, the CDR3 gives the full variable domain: KAGVTQTPRYLIKTRGQQVTLSCSPISGHRSVSWYQQTPGQGLQFLFEYFSETQRNKGNFPGRFSGRQFSNSRSEMNVSTLELGDSALYLCASSWGPSDRANEKLFFGSGTQLSVL.

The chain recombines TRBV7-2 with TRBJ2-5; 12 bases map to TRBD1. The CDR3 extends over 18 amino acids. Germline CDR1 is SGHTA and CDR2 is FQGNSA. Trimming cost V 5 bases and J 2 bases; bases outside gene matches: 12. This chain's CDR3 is CASSTGTGGFGGQETQYF. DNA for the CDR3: TGTGCCAGCAGCACCGGGACAGGGGGCTTTGGAGGGCAAGAGACCCAGTACTTC.

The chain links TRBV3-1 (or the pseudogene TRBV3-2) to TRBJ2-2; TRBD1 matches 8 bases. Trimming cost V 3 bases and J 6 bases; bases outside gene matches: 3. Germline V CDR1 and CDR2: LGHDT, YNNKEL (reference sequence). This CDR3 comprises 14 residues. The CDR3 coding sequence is TGTGCCAGCAGCCACAGGGGGCGGGCCGGGGAGCTGTTTTTT. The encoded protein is CASSHRGRAGELFF.

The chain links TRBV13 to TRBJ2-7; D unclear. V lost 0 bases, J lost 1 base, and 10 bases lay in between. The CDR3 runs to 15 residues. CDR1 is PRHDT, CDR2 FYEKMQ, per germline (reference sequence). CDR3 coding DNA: TGTGCCAGCAGCTTAGGAGGGTTTCAGTCCTACGAGCAGTACTTC. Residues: CASSLGGFQSYEQYF.

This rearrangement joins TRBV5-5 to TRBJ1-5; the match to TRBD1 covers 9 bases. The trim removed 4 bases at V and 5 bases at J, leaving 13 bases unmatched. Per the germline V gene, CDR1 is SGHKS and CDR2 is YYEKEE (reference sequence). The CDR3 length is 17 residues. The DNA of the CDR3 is TGTGCCAGCAGCACAGCAACCGGGACAGGGTTCCATCAGCCCCAGCATTTT. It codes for CASSTATGTGFHQPQHF.

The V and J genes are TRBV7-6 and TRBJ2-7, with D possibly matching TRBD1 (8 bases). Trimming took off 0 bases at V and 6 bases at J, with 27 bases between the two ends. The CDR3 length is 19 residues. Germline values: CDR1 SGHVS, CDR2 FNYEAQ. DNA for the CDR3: TGTGCCAGCAGCTTAGCGCTCAGGACAGGGTTTTGGGGGGGTAGCGAGCAGTACGTC. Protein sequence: CASSLALRTGFWGGSEQYV.

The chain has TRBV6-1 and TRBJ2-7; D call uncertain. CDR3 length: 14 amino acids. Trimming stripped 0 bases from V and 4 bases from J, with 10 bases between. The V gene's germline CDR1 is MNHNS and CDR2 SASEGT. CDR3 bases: TGTGCCAGCAGTGAAGCCATAGGGTATTACGAGCAGTACGTC. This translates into CASSEAIGYYEQYV.

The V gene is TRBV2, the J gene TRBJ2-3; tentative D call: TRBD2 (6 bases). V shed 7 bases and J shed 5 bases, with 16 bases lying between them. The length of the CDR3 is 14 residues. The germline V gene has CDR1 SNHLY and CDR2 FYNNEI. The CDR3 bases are TGTGCCAGCAACGGCCTGGGGGGAGGAGATACGCAGTATTTT. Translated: CASNGLGGGDTQYF.

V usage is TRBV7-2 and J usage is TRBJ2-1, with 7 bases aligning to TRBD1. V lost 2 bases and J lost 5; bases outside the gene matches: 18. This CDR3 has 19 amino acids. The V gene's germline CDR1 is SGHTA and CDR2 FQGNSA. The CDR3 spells CASSLTRRSPRDRDNEQFF. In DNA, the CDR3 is TGTGCCAGCAGCTTAACCCGACGTAGCCCAAGGGACAGAGACAATGAGCAGTTCTTC. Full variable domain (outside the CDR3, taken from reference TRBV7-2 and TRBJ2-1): GAGVSQSPSNKVTEKGKDVELRCDPISGHTALYWYRQSLGQGLEFLIYFQGNSAPDKSGLPSDRFSAERTGGSVSTLTIQRTQQEDSAVYLCASSLTRRSPRDRDNEQFFGPGTRLTVL.

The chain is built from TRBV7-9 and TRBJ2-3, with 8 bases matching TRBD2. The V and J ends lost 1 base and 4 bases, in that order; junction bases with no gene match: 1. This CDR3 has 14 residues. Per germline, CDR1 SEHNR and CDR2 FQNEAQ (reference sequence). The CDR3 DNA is TGTGCCAGCAGCTTAGGAGCGGGGGCAGATACGCAGTATTTT. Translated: CASSLGAGADTQYF. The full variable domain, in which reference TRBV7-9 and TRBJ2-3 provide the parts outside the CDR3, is DTGVSQNPRHKITKRGQNVTFRCDPISEHNRLYWYRQTLGQGPEFLTYFQNEAQLEKSRLLSDRFSAERPKGSFSTLEIQRTEQGDSAMYLCASSLGAGADTQYFGPGTRLTVL.

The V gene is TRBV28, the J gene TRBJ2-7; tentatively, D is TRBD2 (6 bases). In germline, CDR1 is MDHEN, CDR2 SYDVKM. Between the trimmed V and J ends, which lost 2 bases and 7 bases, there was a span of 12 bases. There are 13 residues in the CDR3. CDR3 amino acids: CASSLVRGGEQYF. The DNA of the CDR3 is TGTGCCAGCAGTTTAGTTCGGGGAGGTGAGCAGTACTTC. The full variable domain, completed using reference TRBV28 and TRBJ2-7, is DVKVTQSSRYLVKRTGEKVFLECVQDMDHENMFWYRQDPGLGLRLIYFSYDVKMKEKGDIPEGYSVSREKKERFSLILESASTNQTSMYLCASSLVRGGEQYFGPGTRLTVT.

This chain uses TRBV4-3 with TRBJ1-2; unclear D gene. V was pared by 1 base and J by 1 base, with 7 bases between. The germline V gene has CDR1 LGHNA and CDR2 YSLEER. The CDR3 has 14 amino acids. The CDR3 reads CASSQVAYNYGYTF. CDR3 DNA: TGCGCCAGCAGCCAAGTGGCATATAACTATGGCTACACCTTC.

CDR3 protein: CASSPGGGHSPTQYF. The DNA for the CDR3 is TGTGCCAGCAGCCCGGGCGGGGGCCACTCACCAACGCAGTATTTT. This chain uses TRBV9 with TRBJ2-3, with D perhaps TRBD2 (7 bases). Per the germline V gene, CDR1 is SGDLS and CDR2 is YYNGEE. The CDR3 extends over 15 amino acids. Trimming took 4 bases from V and 9 from J, leaving 21 bases between them.

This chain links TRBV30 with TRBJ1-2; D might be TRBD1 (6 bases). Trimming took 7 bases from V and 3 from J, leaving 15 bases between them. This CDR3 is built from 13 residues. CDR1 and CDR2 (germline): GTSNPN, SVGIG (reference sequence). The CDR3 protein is CAFTQGLYYGYTF. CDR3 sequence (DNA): TGTGCCTTCACCCAGGGGCTATACTATGGCTACACCTTC.

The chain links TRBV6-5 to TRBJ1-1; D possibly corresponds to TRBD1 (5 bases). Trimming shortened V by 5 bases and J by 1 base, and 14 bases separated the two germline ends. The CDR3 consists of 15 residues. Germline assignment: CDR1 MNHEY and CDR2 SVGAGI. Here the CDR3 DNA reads TGTGCCAGCAGTACCTCAAGACAGAAGAACACTGAAGCTTTCTTT. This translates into CASSTSRQKNTEAFF.

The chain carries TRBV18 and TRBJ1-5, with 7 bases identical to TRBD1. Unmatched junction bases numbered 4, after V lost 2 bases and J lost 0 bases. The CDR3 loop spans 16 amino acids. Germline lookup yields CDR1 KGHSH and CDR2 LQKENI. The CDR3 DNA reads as TGTGCCAGCTCACCAGCGACAGGGTATAGCAATCAGCCCCAGCATTTT. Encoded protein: CASSPATGYSNQPQHF.

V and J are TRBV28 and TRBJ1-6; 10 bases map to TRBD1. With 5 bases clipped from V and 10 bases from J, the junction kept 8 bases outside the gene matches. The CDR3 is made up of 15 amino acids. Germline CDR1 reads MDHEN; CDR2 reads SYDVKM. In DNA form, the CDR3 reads TGTGCCAGCAGTCTGAGGACAGGGGGGGAGTCACCCCTCCACTTT. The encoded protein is CASSLRTGGESPLHF.

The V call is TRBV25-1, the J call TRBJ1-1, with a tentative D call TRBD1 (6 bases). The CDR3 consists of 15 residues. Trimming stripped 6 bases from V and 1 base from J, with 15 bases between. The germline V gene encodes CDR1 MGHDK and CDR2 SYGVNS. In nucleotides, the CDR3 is TGTGCCAGCAGACCAGGACAGCGCGAGAACACTGAAGCTTTCTTT. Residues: CASRPGQRENTEAFF. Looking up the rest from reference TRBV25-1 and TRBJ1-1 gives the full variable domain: EADIYQTPRYLVIGTGKKITLECSQTMGHDKMYWYQQDPGMELHLIHYSYGVNSTEKGDLSSESTVSRIRTEHFPLTLESARPSHTSQYLCASRPGQRENTEAFFGQGTRLTVV.